These T cell receptor beta chains were read from a single sample in a study of CD8+CD57+ T cells in acquired aplastic anemia. TCRdb ran MiXCR on the reads and lists one entry per CDR3 protein. Of around 170,000 distinct CDR3 sequences in the sample, approximately 49% were seen once. Sequenced: sorted CD4+, CD8+, or CD8+CD57+ T cells (not recorded which) from PBMCs. The receptors come from a human donor in good health. Each CDR3 is given with its conserved first and last residue.

CASRMNSLENSPLHF	TRBV19	TRBJ1-6
CASSEEVRSSGNTIYF	TRBV25-1	TRBJ1-3
CASSQLAGFSDTQYF	TRBV27	TRBJ2-3
CSATLAGAGETQYF	TRBV20-1	TRBJ2-5
CASRRYQGATGELFF	TRBV6-1	TRBJ2-2
CASSLLGGLTDTQYF	TRBV11-2	TRBJ2-3
CATGTGGAETQYF	TRBV24-1	TRBJ2-5
CASSLATGTGNSPLHF	TRBV5-5	TRBJ1-6
CAIRTNSEAFF	TRBV10-3	TRBJ1-1
CAISEVTGASYGYTF	TRBV10-3	TRBJ1-2
CASSEVGAGDTEAFF	TRBV2	TRBJ1-1
CASSPGASTDTQYF	TRBV11-2	TRBJ2-3
CASSLDGASSYNEQFF	TRBV11-2	TRBJ2-1
CSARVLEAYDQYF	TRBV20-1	TRBJ2-7
CSVAPAGAGRADTIYF	TRBV29-1	TRBJ1-3
CASSYSGAGSGNTIYF	TRBV5-4	TRBJ1-3
CASSPSGLAPYNEQFF	TRBV3-1	TRBJ2-1
CACSFKQGRDYGYTF	TRBV7-2	TRBJ1-2
CSASADRVTEAFF	TRBV20-1	TRBJ1-1
CASSSYTEGAYGYTF	TRBV5-4	TRBJ1-2
CSGGGSAFTGTIAEAFF	TRBV29-1	TRBJ1-1
CATPGGGLNTEAFF	TRBV2	TRBJ1-1
CSARDSLQETQYF	TRBV20-1	TRBJ2-5
CAISEGWEGEDTQYF	TRBV10-3	TRBJ2-3
CASSQDRTSGSNEQFF	TRBV4-2	TRBJ2-1
CAISLDLNQPQHF	TRBV10-3	TRBJ1-5
CASSSMSRRDEQFF	TRBV5-4	TRBJ2-1
CSARDLRGGDTGELFF	TRBV20-1	TRBJ2-1
CASSSLAGGLNEQFF	TRBV5-4	TRBJ2-1
CASSPGTGWGSEQFF	TRBV5-1	TRBJ2-1
CASSEVAGADTQYF	TRBV2	TRBJ2-3
CSARVVASDTEAFF	TRBV20-1	TRBJ1-1
CASSPRGTVAFNQPQHF	TRBV18	TRBJ1-5